The entry below describes one T cell receptor beta chain. The antigen remains undetermined. This record comes from a study of T-cell reconstitution after alpha-beta-depleted transplantation in children. Broader study findings: It was reported that alpha-beta T cells came from several hundred expanded graft clones (about two months after transplant). Certain patients had high TCRbeta diversity at day 60, and it came from recipient T cells and thymic progenitors that survived. It was newly produced T cells that mostly accounted for T-cell counts and diversity one year after transplant.

The germline V gene encodes CDR1 SGHTA and CDR2 FQGNSA. Trimming stripped 3 bases from V and 5 bases from J, with 15 bases between. This CDR3 is built from 15 residues. Unique molecular identifiers were used in preparing the TCRbeta library. MiXCR, run by TCRdb on the PCR reads, gives a single entry per CDR3 protein. The sample lists about 1,000,000 distinct CDR3 sequences; about 31% were seen once. The genes are TRBV7-2 and TRBJ2-3; D not certain. The clonotype was recovered from a boy less than two years old who had a stem cell transplant for SCID, so the T cells may come from the graft donor. Sequenced material: PBMCs, mostly from graft donor cells, taken 360 days after TCRalphabeta/CD19-depleted stem cell transplant. The CDR3 sequence: CASSFSRLGKDTQYF. The CDR3 DNA reads as TGTGCCAGCAGCTTTTCGAGACTGGGCAAAGATACGCAGTATTTT.